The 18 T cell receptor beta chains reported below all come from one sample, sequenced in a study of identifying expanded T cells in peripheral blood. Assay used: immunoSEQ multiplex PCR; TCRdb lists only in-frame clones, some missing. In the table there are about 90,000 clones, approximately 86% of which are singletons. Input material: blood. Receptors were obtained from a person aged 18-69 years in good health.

The CDR3 bases are TGTGCCAGCTCACTTACTAGCGGGGCGTACAATGAGCAGTTCTTC. This translates into CASSLTSGAYNEQFF. The gene calls are TRBV18 and TRBJ2-1; 10 bases align to TRBD2. Per the germline V gene, CDR1 is KGHSH and CDR2 is LQKENI. The V segment lost 4 bases and the J segment 4 bases; nucleotides outside the gene matches: 4. CDR3 length: 15 amino acids.

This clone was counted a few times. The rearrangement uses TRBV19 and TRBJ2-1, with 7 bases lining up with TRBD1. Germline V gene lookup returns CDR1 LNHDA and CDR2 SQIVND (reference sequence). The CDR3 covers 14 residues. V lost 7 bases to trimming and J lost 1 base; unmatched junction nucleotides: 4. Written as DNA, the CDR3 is TGTGCCAGTATCGCAGGGGGATCCTACAATGAGCAGTTCTTC. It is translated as CASIAGGSYNEQFF.

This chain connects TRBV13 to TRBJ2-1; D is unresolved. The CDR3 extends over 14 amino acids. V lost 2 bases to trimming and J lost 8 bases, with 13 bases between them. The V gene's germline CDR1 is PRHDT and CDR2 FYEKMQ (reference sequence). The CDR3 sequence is CASSLYLVMYEQFF. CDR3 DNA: TGTGCCAGCAGCTTATACCTAGTTATGTATGAGCAGTTCTTC.

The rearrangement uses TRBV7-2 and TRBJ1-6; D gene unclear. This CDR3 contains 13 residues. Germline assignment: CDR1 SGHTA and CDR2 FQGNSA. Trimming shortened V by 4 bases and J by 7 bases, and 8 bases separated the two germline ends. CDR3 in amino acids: CASSSPRNSPLHF. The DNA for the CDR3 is TGTGCCAGCAGCTCCCCGCGGAATTCACCCCTCCACTTT.

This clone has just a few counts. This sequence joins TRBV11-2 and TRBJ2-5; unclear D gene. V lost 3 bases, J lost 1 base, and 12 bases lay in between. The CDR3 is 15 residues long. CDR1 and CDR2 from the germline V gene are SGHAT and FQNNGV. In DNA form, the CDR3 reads TGTGCCAGCAGCTTTATCGGCGTGTCCCAAGAGACCCAGTACTTC. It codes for CASSFIGVSQETQYF. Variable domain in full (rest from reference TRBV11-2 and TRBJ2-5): EAGVAQSPRYKIIEKRQSVAFWCNPISGHATLYWYQQILGQGPKLLIQFQNNGVVDDSQLPKDRFSAERLKGVDSTLKIQPAKLEDSAVYLCASSFIGVSQETQYFGPGTRLLVL.

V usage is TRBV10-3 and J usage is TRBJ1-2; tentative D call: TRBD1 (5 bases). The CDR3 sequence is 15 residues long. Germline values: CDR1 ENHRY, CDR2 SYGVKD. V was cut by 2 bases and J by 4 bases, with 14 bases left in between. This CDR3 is CAISEAPPGSYGYTF. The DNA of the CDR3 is TGTGCCATCAGTGAGGCTCCGCCAGGGTCCTATGGCTACACCTTC.

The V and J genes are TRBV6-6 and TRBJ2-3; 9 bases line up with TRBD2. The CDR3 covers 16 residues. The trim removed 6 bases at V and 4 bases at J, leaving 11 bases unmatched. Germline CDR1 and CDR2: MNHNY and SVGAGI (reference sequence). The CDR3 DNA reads TGTGCCAGCAGCCGCCCCTCTAGCGGGGCTGCAGATACGCAGTATTTT. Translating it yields CASSRPSSGAADTQYF.

The CDR3 sequence: CASSRTRSTDTQYF. CDR3 coding DNA: TGTGCCAGTAGTAGAACACGTAGCACAGATACGCAGTATTTT. The V and J genes are TRBV19 and TRBJ2-3; no clear D. Germline CDR1 reads LNHDA; CDR2 reads SQIVND (reference sequence). The CDR3 has 14 residues. V gave up 4 bases and J gave up 0 bases, with 8 bases separating them.

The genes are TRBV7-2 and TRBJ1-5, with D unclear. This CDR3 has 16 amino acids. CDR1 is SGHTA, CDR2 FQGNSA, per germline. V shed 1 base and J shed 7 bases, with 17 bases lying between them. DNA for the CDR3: TGTGCCAGCAGCTTAGTCCCGAACAGTCGCATACAGCCCCAGCATTTT. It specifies CASSLVPNSRIQPQHF.

The CDR3 coding sequence is TGTGCCAGTAGTCCCGGCGGGCTTGAAGCTTTCTTT. This sequence encodes CASSPGGLEAFF. This chain links TRBV19 with TRBJ1-1; D is undetermined. V lost 5 bases and J 7 bases, leaving 11 bases between the germline ends. This CDR3 contains 12 residues. The germline V gene has CDR1 LNHDA and CDR2 SQIVND (reference sequence).

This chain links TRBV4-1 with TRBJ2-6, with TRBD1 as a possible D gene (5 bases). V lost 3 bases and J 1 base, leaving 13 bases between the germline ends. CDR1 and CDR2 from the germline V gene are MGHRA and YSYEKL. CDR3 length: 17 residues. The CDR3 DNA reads TGCGCCAGCAGCCAGGCAGGGCCACCTTCTGGGGCCAACGTCCTGACTTTC. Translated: CASSQAGPPSGANVLTF.

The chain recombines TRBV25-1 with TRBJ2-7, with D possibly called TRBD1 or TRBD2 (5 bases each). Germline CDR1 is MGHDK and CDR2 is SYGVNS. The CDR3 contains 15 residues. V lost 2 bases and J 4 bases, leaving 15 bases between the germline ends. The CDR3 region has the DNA TGTGCCAGCAGTGAACCCGGAGGTGGGGGTTACGAGCAGTACTTC. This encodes CASSEPGGGGYEQYF.

CDR3 sequence reads: CATEDIGDRGVHGYTF. CDR3 bases: TGTGCCACCGAGGACATAGGAGACAGGGGAGTTCATGGCTACACCTTC. This sequence joins TRBV7-9 and TRBJ1-2, with TRBD1 matching 8 bases. Germline V CDR1 and CDR2: SEHNR, FQNEAQ (reference sequence). V was clipped by 10 bases and J by 6 bases; unmatched bases: 19. This CDR3 region has 16 residues.

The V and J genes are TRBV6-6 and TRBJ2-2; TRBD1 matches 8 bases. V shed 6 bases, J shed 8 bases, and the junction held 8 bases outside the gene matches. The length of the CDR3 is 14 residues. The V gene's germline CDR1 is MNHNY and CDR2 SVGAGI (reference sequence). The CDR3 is CASSIGQGLGELFF. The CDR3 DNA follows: TGTGCCAGCAGCATCGGACAGGGACTTGGGGAGCTGTTTTTT.

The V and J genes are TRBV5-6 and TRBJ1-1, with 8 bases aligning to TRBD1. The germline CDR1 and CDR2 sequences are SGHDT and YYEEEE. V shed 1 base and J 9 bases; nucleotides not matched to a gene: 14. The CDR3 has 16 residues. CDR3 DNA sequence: TGTGCCAGCAGCTTGTTCGGTCAGGGGGCGGAGGAAAAAGCTTTCTTT. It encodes CASSLFGQGAEEKAFF. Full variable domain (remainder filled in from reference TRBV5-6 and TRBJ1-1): DAGVTQSPTHLIKTRGQQVTLRCSPKSGHDTVSWYQQALGQGPQFIFQYYEEEERQRGNFPDRFSGHQFPNYSSELNVNALLLGDSALYLCASSLFGQGAEEKAFFGQGTRLTVV.

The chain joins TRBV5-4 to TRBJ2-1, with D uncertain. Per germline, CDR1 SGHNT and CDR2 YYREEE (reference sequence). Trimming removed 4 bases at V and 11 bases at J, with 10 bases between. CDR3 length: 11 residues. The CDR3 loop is CASSISYKQFF. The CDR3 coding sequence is TGTGCCAGCAGCATAAGCTATAAGCAGTTCTTC.

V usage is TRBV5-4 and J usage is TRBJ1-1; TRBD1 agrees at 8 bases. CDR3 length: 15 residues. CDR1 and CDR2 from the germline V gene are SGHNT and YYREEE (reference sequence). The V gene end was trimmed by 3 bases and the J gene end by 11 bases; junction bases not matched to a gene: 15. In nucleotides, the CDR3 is TGTGCCAGCAGCTCGAAGACAGGGGACCCCTTCAGGGCTTTCTTT. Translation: CASSSKTGDPFRAFF.

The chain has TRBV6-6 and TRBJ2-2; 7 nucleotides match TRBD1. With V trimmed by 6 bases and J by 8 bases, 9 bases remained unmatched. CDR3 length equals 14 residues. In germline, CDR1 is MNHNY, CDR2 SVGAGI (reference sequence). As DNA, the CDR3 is TGTGCCAGCAGCTTCGACAGGGCCCCTGGGGAGCTGTTTTTT. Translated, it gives CASSFDRAPGELFF.